These T cell receptor beta chains were read from a single sample in a study of cytomegalovirus exposure and HLA in healthy donors. The method was immunoSEQ multiplex PCR; TCRdb's version includes in-frame clones alone and lacks a portion of them. The repertoire consists of a few hundred thousand clones, with more than 60% occurring once and the leading ten covering about 1.9%. The specimen sequenced was PBMCs. The source is a woman between 25 and 40 years old in good health and CMV-seronegative. The CDR3 runs from the conserved cysteine through the conserved F or W. D genes are given only for firm matches. Where a row states a size, it is once, few, many or the class of an expanded clone; other rows omit it.

V,size,D,J,CDR3,DNA
TRBV10-1,.,TRBD2,TRBJ2-3,CASAAGGDTDTQYF,TGCGCCAGCGCCGCGGGAGGAGACACAGATACGCAGTATTTT
TRBV29-1,.,TRBD2,TRBJ2-1,CSVEVIAGGDNEQFF,TGCAGCGTTGAAGTCATAGCGGGAGGCGACAATGAGCAGTTCTTC
TRBV5-1,.,.,TRBJ2-1,CASSLTPLALSYEQFF,TGCGCCAGCAGCTTGACACCTCTAGCGTTAAGCTATGAGCAGTTCTTC
TRBV25-1,once,.,TRBJ1-2,CASSPWGLGGYTF,TGTGCCAGCAGTCCCTGGGGCCTGGGGGGCTACACCTTC
TRBV4-1,few,.,TRBJ2-7,CASSQKIPSSGAIFYEQYF,TGCGCCAGCAGCCAAAAGATTCCTTCGAGCGGAGCAATTTTCTACGAGCAGTACTTC
TRBV7-2,few,TRBD1,TRBJ2-5,CASSSLGQGDTQYF,TGTGCCAGCAGTTCCCTGGGACAGGGGGATACCCAGTACTTC
TRBV18,once,.,TRBJ2-3,CASSPTGTRAFF,TGTGCCAGCTCACCAACCGGGACAAGGGCTTTTTTT
TRBV19,.,.,TRBJ1-2,CASGLGVGYTF,TGTGCCAGTGGACTAGGGGTTGGCTACACCTTC
TRBV15,.,.,TRBJ1-5,CATQRLTGQPQHF,TGTGCCACCCAACGGCTGACTGGTCAGCCCCAGCATTTT
TRBV27,.,TRBD2,TRBJ2-1,CASSLAASGKQFF,TGTGCCAGCAGTTTGGCGGCTAGCGGGAAGCAGTTCTTC
TRBV5-6,.,.,TRBJ1-1,CASSLVKNTEAFF,TGTGCCAGCAGCTTGGTAAAGAACACTGAAGCTTTCTTT
TRBV27,few,.,TRBJ1-1,CASSLALNTEAFF,TGTGCCAGCAGTTTAGCGTTGAACACTGAAGCTTTCTTT
TRBV5-1,.,.,TRBJ2-3,CASSLVGRAPDTQYF,TGCGCCAGCAGCTTGGTGGGCAGGGCTCCAGATACGCAGTATTTT
TRBV6-1,.,TRBD1,TRBJ1-2,CASSSGQGNYGYTF,TGTGCCAGCAGTTCTGGACAGGGTAACTATGGCTACACCTTC
TRBV19,.,.,TRBJ1-2,CASNDQGYNYGYTF,TGTGCCAGTAATGACCAGGGGTATAACTATGGCTACACCTTC
TRBV6-5,.,.,TRBJ1-5,CASSYDPGRQPQHF,TGTGCCAGCAGTTACGACCCCGGGAGGCAGCCCCAGCATTTT
TRBV18,few,.,TRBJ2-7,CASSPTGRGYEQYF,TGTGCCAGCTCCCCCACCGGGCGCGGGTACGAGCAGTACTTC
TRBV7-3,few,TRBD1,TRBJ2-3,CASSLGQVGPDTQYF,TGTGCCAGCAGCCTGGGACAGGTGGGCCCAGATACGCAGTATTTT
TRBV9,.,TRBD1,TRBJ2-7,CASSVGDRDVKQYF,TGTGCCAGCAGCGTAGGTGACAGGGATGTCAAGCAGTACTTC
TRBV5-6,.,.,TRBJ1-1,CASSLGQALNTEAFF,TGTGCCAGCAGCTTGGGACAGGCTTTGAACACTGAAGCTTTCTTT
TRBV5-1,.,TRBD2,TRBJ2-1,CASSLGGLAFSSYNEQFF,TGCGCCAGCAGCTTGGGGGGACTAGCGTTTAGCTCCTACAATGAGCAGTTCTTC
TRBV18,.,.,TRBJ2-1,CASSPDALDYNEQFF,TGTGCCAGCTCACCCGACGCTCTAGACTACAATGAGCAGTTCTTC
TRBV6-1,.,TRBD1,TRBJ1-2,CASIDPGQGNGYTF,TGTGCCAGCATAGACCCGGGACAGGGCAATGGCTACACCTTC
TRBV7-3,.,.,TRBJ2-1,CASSLLADPSYNEQFF,TGTGCCAGCAGCTTATTGGCGGATCCCTCCTACAATGAGCAGTTCTTC
TRBV6-5,.,TRBD1,TRBJ1-2,CASSLGQGSYGYTF,TGTGCCAGCAGTCTTGGACAGGGGAGCTATGGCTACACCTTC
TRBV5-4,.,TRBD1,TRBJ1-2,CASSGGTAYGYTF,TGTGCCAGCAGCGGGGGGACAGCCTATGGCTACACCTTC
TRBV6-5,.,.,TRBJ1-4,CASGPLIGTNEKLFF,TGTGCCAGCGGGCCGTTGATCGGAACTAATGAAAAACTGTTTTTT
TRBV5-6,.,TRBD2,TRBJ2-2,CASSMVASGIFGELFF,TGTGCCAGCAGCATGGTGGCTAGCGGGATTTTCGGGGAGCTGTTTTTT
TRBV19,.,.,TRBJ1-2,CASGLQSSGGYTF,TGTGCCAGTGGGCTGCAATCTAGCGGAGGCTACACCTTC
TRBV5-1,.,TRBD2,TRBJ2-7,CASSSRMASGRGGGLNGEQYF,TGCGCCAGCAGCTCCAGGATGGCTAGCGGGAGAGGTGGGGGACTAAATGGCGAGCAGTACTTC
TRBV4-1,.,.,TRBJ2-7,CASSQDDSDYERYF,TGCGCCAGCAGCCAAGATGACTCTGATTACGAGCGGTACTTC
TRBV4-3,.,.,TRBJ1-1,CASSQGTNGGTEAFF,TGCGCCAGCAGCCAGGGGACAAATGGAGGCACTGAAGCTTTCTTT
TRBV7-3,.,TRBD2,TRBJ2-1,CASSATSGVGNEQFF,TGTGCCAGCAGCGCCACTAGCGGGGTGGGAAATGAGCAGTTCTTC
TRBV6-1,.,TRBD1,TRBJ1-1,CASNTGGETEAFF,TGTGCCAGCAACACAGGGGGCGAGACTGAAGCTTTCTTT
TRBV10-2,.,TRBD2,TRBJ2-5,CASRGTSGAQETQYF,TGCGCCAGCAGAGGGACTAGCGGGGCACAAGAGACCCAGTACTTC
TRBV4-1,.,.,TRBJ2-2,CASSQDADPGAGELFF,TGCGCCAGCAGCCAAGATGCGGACCCGGGGGCCGGGGAGCTGTTTTTT
TRBV9,few,.,TRBJ1-6,CASSVGEDNSPLHF,TGTGCCAGCAGCGTAGGGGAGGATAATTCACCCCTCCACTTT
TRBV5-1,.,TRBD2,TRBJ2-1,CASSSGLANNEQFF,TGCGCCAGCAGCTCAGGACTAGCGAACAATGAGCAGTTCTTC
TRBV10-3,few,.,TRBJ1-2,CAISVASGVVNYGYTF,TGTGCCATCAGTGTCGCCTCAGGGGTAGTAAACTATGGCTACACCTTC
TRBV5-1,.,.,TRBJ2-1,CASSEDSIGNEQFF,TGCGCCAGCAGCGAGGACTCGATAGGGAATGAGCAGTTCTTC
TRBV6-1,.,.,TRBJ1-1,CASSEATTWFQSEAFF,TGTGCCAGCAGTGAAGCGACAACGTGGTTTCAGTCTGAAGCTTTCTTT
TRBV6-1,.,.,TRBJ1-1,CASTLSNSAEAFF,TGTGCCAGCACCCTATCCAATTCGGCTGAAGCTTTCTTT
TRBV2,.,.,TRBJ2-5,CASSPGETQYF,TGTGCCAGCAGCCCGGGAGAGACCCAGTACTTC
TRBV7-3,few,.,TRBJ2-1,CASSNPAGSYNEQFF,TGTGCCAGCAGCAACCCCGCGGGGTCCTACAATGAGCAGTTCTTC
TRBV7-8,.,TRBD1,TRBJ2-7,CASSFRQGGYEQYF,TGTGCCAGCAGCTTTAGACAGGGTGGCTACGAGCAGTACTTC
TRBV6-4,.,TRBD2,TRBJ2-1,CASSEGLADYNEQFF,TGTGCCAGCAGTGAAGGACTAGCGGACTACAATGAGCAGTTCTTC
TRBV19,.,.,TRBJ1-2,CASSIVKDRDYGYTF,TGTGCCAGTAGTATAGTAAAAGATCGGGACTATGGCTACACCTTC
TRBV2,.,TRBD1,TRBJ2-2,CASSRQQGAGTGELFF,TGTGCCAGCTCGAGGCAACAGGGGGCTGGCACCGGGGAGCTGTTTTTT
TRBV30,once,.,TRBJ2-1,CAWSVRGMSSYNEQFF,TGTGCCTGGAGTGTGAGGGGGATGAGCTCCTACAATGAGCAGTTCTTC
TRBV5-1,.,.,TRBJ1-2,CASSLDPSGGYTF,TGCGCCAGCAGCTTGGATCCCAGCGGGGGCTACACCTTC
TRBV2,.,.,TRBJ1-5,CASSEGRRYQPQHF,TGTGCCAGCAGTGAGGGCAGAAGGTACCAGCCCCAGCATTTT
TRBV30,.,.,TRBJ2-3,CAWMVGKVKYF,TGTGCCTGGATGGTCGGGAAGGTAAAGTATTTT
TRBV30,.,.,TRBJ1-2,CAWSVSGVGYTF,TGTGCCTGGAGTGTATCGGGGGTTGGCTACACCTTC